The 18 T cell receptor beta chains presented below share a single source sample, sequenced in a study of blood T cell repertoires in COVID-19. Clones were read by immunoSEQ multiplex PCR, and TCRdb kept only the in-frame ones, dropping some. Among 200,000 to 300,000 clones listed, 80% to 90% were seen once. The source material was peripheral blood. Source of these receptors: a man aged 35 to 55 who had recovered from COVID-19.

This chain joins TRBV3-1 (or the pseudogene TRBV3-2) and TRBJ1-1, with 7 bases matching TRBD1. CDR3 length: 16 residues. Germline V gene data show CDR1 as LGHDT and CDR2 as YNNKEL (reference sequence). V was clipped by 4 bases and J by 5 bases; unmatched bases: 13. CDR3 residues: CASSPNRRQGWTEAFF. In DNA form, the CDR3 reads TGTGCCAGCAGCCCCAACCGGAGACAGGGCTGGACTGAAGCTTTCTTT.

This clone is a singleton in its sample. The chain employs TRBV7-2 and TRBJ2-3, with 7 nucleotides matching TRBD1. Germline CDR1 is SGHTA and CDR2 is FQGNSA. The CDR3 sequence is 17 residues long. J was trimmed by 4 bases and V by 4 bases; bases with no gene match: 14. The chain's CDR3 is CASSSSGTARRSDTQYF. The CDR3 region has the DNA TGTGCCAGCAGCTCAAGTGGGACAGCTAGGCGTTCAGATACGCAGTATTTT.

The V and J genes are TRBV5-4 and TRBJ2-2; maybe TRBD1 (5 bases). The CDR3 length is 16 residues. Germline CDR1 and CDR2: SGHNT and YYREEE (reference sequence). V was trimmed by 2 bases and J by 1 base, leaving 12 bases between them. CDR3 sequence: CASSLSTQGNTGELFF. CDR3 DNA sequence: TGTGCCAGCAGCTTATCCACCCAGGGGAACACCGGGGAGCTGTTTTTT.

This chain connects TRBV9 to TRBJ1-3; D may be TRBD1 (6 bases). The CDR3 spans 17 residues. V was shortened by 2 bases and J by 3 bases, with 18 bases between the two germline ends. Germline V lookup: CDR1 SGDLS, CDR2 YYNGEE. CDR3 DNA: TGTGCCAGCAGCGTCGCCCCCTCAGGGGACTATGGAAACACCATATATTTT. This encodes CASSVAPSGDYGNTIYF.

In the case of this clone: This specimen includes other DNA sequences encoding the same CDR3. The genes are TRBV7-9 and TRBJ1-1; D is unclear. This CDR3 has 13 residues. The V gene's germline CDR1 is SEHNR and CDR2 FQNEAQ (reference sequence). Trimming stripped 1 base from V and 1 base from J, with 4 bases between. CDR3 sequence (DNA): TGTGCCAGCAGCTTAGGACAGAACACTGAAGCTTTCTTT. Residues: CASSLGQNTEAFF.

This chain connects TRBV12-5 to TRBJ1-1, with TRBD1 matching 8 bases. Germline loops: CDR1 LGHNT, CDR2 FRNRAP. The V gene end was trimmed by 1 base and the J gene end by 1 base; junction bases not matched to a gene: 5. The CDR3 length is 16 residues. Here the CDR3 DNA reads TGTGCTAGTGGTTTGGGGCCAGGGGGCGGGAACACTGAAGCTTTCTTT. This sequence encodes CASGLGPGGGNTEAFF.

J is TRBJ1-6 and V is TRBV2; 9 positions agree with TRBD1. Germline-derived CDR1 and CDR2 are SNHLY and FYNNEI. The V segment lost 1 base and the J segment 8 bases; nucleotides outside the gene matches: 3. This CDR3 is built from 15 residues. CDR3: CASSEEDRGYSPLHF. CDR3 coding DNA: TGTGCCAGCAGTGAAGAGGACAGGGGTTATTCACCCCTCCACTTT.

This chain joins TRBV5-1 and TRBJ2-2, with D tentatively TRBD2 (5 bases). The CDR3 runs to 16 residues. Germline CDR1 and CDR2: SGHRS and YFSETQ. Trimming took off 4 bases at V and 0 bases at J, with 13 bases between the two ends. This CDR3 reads CASSRGWGANTGELFF. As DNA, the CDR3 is TGCGCCAGCAGCCGTGGGTGGGGAGCGAACACCGGGGAGCTGTTTTTT. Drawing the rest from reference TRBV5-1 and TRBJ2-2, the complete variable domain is KAGVTQTPRYLIKTRGQQVTLSCSPISGHRSVSWYQQTPGQGLQFLFEYFSETQRNKGNFPGRFSGRQFSNSRSEMNVSTLELGDSALYLCASSRGWGANTGELFFGEGSRLTVL.

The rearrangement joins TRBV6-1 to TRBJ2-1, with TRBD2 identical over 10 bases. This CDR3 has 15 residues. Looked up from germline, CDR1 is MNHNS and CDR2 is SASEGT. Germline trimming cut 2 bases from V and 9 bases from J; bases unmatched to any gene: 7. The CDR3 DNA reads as TGTGCCAGCAGTGAACCTAGCGGGAGTAGGGCTGAGCAGTTCTTC. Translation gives CASSEPSGSRAEQFF.

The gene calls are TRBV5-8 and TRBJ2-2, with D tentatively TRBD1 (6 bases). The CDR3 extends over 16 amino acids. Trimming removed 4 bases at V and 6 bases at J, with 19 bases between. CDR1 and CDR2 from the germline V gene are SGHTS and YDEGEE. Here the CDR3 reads CASSPPWGLIAGELFF. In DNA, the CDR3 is TGTGCCAGCAGCCCACCCTGGGGGCTGATCGCCGGGGAGCTGTTTTTT.

The chain's CDR3 is CASSTDSSTEAFF. CDR3 DNA: TGTGCCAGTAGCACAGACAGTAGCACTGAAGCTTTCTTT. J is TRBJ1-1 and V is TRBV19; D is perhaps TRBD1 (5 bases). V lost 6 bases and J 4 bases, leaving 12 bases between the germline ends. The CDR3 spans 13 residues. Germline assignment: CDR1 LNHDA and CDR2 SQIVND (reference sequence).

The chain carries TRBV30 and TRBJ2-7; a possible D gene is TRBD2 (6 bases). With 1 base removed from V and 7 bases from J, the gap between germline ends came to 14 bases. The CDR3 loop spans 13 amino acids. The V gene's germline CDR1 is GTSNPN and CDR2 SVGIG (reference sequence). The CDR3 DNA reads TGTGCCTGGAGTGCGGGTAGCGGAATGGAGCAGTACTTC. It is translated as CAWSAGSGMEQYF.

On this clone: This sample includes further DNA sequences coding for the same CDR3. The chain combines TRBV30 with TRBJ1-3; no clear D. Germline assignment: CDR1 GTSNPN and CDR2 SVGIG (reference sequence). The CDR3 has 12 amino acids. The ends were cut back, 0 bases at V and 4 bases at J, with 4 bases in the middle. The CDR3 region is CAWSVLGNTIYF. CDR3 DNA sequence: TGTGCCTGGAGTGTACTAGGAAACACCATATATTTT.

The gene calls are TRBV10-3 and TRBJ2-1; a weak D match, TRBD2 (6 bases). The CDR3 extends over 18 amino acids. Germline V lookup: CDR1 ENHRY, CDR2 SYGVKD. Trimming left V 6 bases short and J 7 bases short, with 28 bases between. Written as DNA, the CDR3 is TGTGCCATCAGGCCAAGGTTAGCGGAACTCTCCCGGGGGAATGAGCAGTTCTTC. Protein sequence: CAIRPRLAELSRGNEQFF.

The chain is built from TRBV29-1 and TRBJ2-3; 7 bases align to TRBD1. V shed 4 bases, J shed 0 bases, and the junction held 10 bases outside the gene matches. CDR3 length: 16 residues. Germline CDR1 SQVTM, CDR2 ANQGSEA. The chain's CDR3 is CSVVGDDRVSTDTQYF. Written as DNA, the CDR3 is TGCAGCGTTGTGGGTGACGACAGGGTCAGCACAGATACGCAGTATTTT.

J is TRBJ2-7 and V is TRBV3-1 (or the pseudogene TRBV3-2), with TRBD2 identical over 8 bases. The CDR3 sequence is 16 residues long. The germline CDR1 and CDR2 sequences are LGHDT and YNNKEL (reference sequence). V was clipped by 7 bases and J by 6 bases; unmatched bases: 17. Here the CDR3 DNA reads TGTGCCAGCACTCAAACGGGAGGGGCCGAAGGGATCGAGCAGTACTTC. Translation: CASTQTGGAEGIEQYF.

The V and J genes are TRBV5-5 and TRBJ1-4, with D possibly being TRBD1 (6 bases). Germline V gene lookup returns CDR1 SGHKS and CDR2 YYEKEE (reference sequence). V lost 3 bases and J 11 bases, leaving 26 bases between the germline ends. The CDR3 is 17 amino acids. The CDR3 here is CASSSRGTGTPRGKLFF. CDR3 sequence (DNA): TGTGCCAGCAGCTCCAGAGGAACCGGGACACCGAGAGGGAAACTGTTTTTT.

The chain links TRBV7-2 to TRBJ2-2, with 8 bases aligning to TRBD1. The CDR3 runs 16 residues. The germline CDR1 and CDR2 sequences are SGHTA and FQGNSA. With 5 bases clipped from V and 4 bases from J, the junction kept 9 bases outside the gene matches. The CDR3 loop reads CASSRDRYFGTGELFF. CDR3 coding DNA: TGTGCCAGCAGCCGGGACAGGTATTTCGGCACCGGGGAGCTGTTTTTT.